This T cell receptor beta chain comes out of a study of T cell repertoires in cytomegalovirus infection. General study results and limits: Cumulative public TCR beta family frequency identified carriers of CMV plus the relevant HLA. Ex vivo responses were dominated by HLA-C-restricted CMV-specific TCR beta clonotypes.

Details on this clonotype: Its cognate antigen is unknown.

The CDR3 length is 12 residues. CDR1 and CDR2 from the germline V gene are SNHLY and FYNNEI. Trimming took 4 bases from V and 3 from J, leaving 7 bases between them. One entry per CDR3 protein, called by TCRdb with MiXCR from the reads. The sample shows a few hundred thousand distinct CDR3 sequences, roughly 20% of them seen only once. V is TRBV2 and J is TRBJ2-7; D not certain. The TCR sequence derives from a human donor in good health (CMV status not recorded). Some clones in this sample may be carry-over from other donors' samples. Material for sequencing was PBMCs. CDR3 residues: CASSARIYEQYF. For the CDR3, the DNA is TGTGCCAGCAGTGCGAGAATCTACGAGCAGTACTTC.